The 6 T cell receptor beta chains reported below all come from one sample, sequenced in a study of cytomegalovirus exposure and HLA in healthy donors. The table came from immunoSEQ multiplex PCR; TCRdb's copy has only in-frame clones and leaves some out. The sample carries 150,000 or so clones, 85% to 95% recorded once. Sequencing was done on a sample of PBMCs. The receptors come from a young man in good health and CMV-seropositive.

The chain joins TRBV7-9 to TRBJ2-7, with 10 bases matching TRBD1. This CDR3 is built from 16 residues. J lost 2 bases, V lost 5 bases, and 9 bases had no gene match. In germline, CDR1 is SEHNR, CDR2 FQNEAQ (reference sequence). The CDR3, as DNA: TGTGCCAGCAGCCCCCAAGGAGGACAGGGGGCCTACGAGCAGTACTTC. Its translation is CASSPQGGQGAYEQYF.

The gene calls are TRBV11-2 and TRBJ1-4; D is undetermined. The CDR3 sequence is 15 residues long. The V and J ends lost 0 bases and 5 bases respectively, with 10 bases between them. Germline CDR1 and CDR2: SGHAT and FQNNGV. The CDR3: CASSLDGSPNEKLFF. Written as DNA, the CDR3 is TGTGCCAGCAGCTTAGATGGGAGTCCCAATGAAAAACTGTTTTTT.

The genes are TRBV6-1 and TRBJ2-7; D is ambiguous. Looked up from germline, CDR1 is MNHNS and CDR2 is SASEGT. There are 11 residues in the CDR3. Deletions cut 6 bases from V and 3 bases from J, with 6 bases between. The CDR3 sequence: CASSSFYEQYF. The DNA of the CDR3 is TGTGCCAGCAGCTCCTTCTACGAGCAGTACTTC.

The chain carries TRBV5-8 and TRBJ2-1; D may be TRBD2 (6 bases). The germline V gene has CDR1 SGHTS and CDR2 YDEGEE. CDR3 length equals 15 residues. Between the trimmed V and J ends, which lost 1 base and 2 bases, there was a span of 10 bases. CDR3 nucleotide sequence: TGTGCCAGCAGCTTGTTTGCGGGACCCTACAATGAGCAGTTCTTC. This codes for CASSLFAGPYNEQFF.

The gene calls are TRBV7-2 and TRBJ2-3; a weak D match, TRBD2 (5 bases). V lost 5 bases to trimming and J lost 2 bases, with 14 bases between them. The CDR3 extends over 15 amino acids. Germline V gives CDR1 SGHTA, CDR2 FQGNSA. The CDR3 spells CASSPMTTFTDTQYF. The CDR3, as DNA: TGTGCCAGCAGCCCTATGACTACCTTCACAGATACGCAGTATTTT.

CDR3 DNA sequence: TGTGCCAGCAGCTTGCCTACAGGGACAGGGAGAGTCGGGGAGCTGTTTTTT. It codes for CASSLPTGTGRVGELFF. The chain uses TRBV5-4 and TRBJ2-2; 9 bases are a match to TRBD1. The CDR3 extends over 17 amino acids. V lost 1 base and J lost 7; bases outside the gene matches: 11. Germline V gene lookup returns CDR1 SGHNT and CDR2 YYREEE (reference sequence).